This TCR beta chain was captured in a study of cytomegalovirus exposure and HLA in healthy donors. Study-level background: The platform used for the approximately 130 validation repertoires matched that of the roughly 700 first-cohort repertoires, a later analysis reported.

Findings of the study overall: For cytomegalovirus status, the classifier reportedly gave diagnoses with high specificity and sensitivity. Listed as cytomegalovirus-associated were 150 or so TCR beta chains.

Germline V gene sequence: CDR1 SGHTS, CDR2 YDEGEE. V was clipped by 2 bases and J by 4 bases; unmatched bases: 4. The CDR3 runs 14 residues. In regard to this clone: Antigen unknown.

Repertoires were generated with immunoSEQ multiplex PCR, while TCRdb's copy carries only in-frame clones and drops some. The data show about 330,000 clones, with about nine tenths seen just once and about 0.91% held by the top ten. While the first cohort had several hundred subjects, the donors belonged to the separate validation cohort of roughly 130 subjects. This sequence was found in a woman aged 18-29 years in good health and CMV-seronegative. This chain connects TRBV5-8 to TRBJ1-2; 8 positions match TRBD1. The sample comprised PBMCs. The CDR3 region has the DNA TGTGCCAGCAGCTTCTCGACAGGGGCCTATGGCTACACCTTC. Its translation: CASSFSTGAYGYTF. The full variable domain, in which reference TRBV5-8 and TRBJ1-2 provide the parts outside the CDR3, is EAGVTQSPTHLIKTRGQQATLRCSPISGHTSVYWYQQALGLGLQFLLWYDEGEERNRGNFPPRFSGRQFPNYSSELNVNALELEDSALYLCASSFSTGAYGYTFGSGTRLTVV.